Presented here are 8 T cell receptor beta chains from one specimen sequenced in a study of T cells in Graves' hyperthyroidism and ophthalmopathy. Amplification yielded TCR beta CDR3 regions, with RNA transcripts as the source. First-round RT-PCR of the TCR CDR3 relied on the HTBI primer set. MiXCR, applied by TCRdb to the multiplex PCR reads, yields one record per CDR3 protein. The data contain around 500,000 distinct CDR3 sequences, over 13% of them singletons. The sample comprised blood. These receptors all come from a woman younger than 35 with Graves' hyperthyroidism.

This clonotype was counted a few times. The chain combines TRBV30 with TRBJ1-3; D gene unclear. The V end was cut by 0 bases, the J end by 0 bases, with 15 bases between. From germline, CDR1 is GTSNPN and CDR2 SVGIG (reference sequence). This CDR3 is built from 17 residues. The CDR3 coding sequence is TGTGCCTGGAGTGTAATGCTGGGTGGGAACTCTGGAAACACCATATATTTT. This translates into CAWSVMLGGNSGNTIYF.

This clonotype was picked up many times. The chain employs TRBV6-1 and TRBJ2-3; D uncertain. Per germline, CDR1 MNHNS and CDR2 SASEGT. Between the trimmed V and J ends, which lost 5 bases and 2 bases, there was a span of 14 bases. This CDR3 contains 15 residues. The chain's CDR3 is CASSQSLGTTDTQYF. DNA for the CDR3: TGTGCCAGCAGTCAAAGTCTGGGAACCACAGATACGCAGTATTTT.

V and J are TRBV19 and TRBJ2-5; 9 nucleotides align to TRBD2. Germline lookup yields CDR1 LNHDA and CDR2 SQIVND (reference sequence). CDR3 size: 16 residues. The V segment lost 6 bases and the J segment 5 bases; nucleotides outside the gene matches: 13. As DNA, the CDR3 is TGTGCCAGTAGGGAGAGGGGTGGCGGGGGGGCGGAGACCCAGTACTTC. Its translation is CASRERGGGGAETQYF.

In its sample, this clonotype was seen a few times. V is TRBV29-1 and J is TRBJ1-4; no clear D. The CDR3 consists of 11 residues. The V gene's germline CDR1 is SQVTM and CDR2 ANQGSEA. Trimming shortened V by 6 bases and J by 2 bases, and 4 bases separated the two germline ends. The CDR3 DNA reads as TGCAGCGTCGAGACTAATGAAAAACTGTTTTTT. It encodes CSVETNEKLFF.

This clonotype was seen repeatedly, ten times or more. The rearrangement joins TRBV20-1 to TRBJ2-3; no clear D. The CDR3 runs to 14 residues. Germline loops: CDR1 DFQATT, CDR2 SNEGSKA (reference sequence). Between the trimmed V and J ends, which lost 6 bases and 2 bases, there was a span of 15 bases. The CDR3 DNA reads as TGCAGTGCCAGTCAGGCAGATAACACAGATACGCAGTATTTT. Translated, it gives CSASQADNTDTQYF.

The rearrangement joins TRBV7-3 to TRBJ2-1; D gene uncertain. V shed 1 base and J shed 6 bases, with 7 bases lying between them. Germline assignment: CDR1 SGHTA and CDR2 FQGTGA. The CDR3 has 13 amino acids. The CDR3 loop reads CASSLKSTNEQFF. The CDR3 nucleotides read TGTGCCAGCAGCTTAAAATCGACCAATGAGCAGTTCTTC.

This clonotype turned up a few times. This chain links TRBV7-2 with TRBJ2-3, with D perhaps being TRBD1 or TRBD2 (5 bases each). The germline V and J ends were trimmed by 1 base and 4 bases, with 15 bases remaining between them. CDR1 is SGHTA, CDR2 FQGNSA, per germline. This CDR3 contains 16 residues. CDR3 bases: TGTGCCAGCAGCTTAGTCTGGTCCCTGGGGGCAGATACGCAGTATTTT. Protein sequence: CASSLVWSLGADTQYF.

In its sample, this clonotype was seen many times. The CDR3 DNA is TGTGCTAGTGGTTTGGTCCGAACAGGGGTAAATTCACCCCTCCACTTT. The encoded protein is CASGLVRTGVNSPLHF. V usage is TRBV12-5 and J usage is TRBJ1-6; TRBD1 matches 7 bases. Germline CDR1 and CDR2: LGHNT and FRNRAP. V was clipped by 0 bases and J by 7 bases; unmatched bases: 6. CDR3 length equals 16 residues.